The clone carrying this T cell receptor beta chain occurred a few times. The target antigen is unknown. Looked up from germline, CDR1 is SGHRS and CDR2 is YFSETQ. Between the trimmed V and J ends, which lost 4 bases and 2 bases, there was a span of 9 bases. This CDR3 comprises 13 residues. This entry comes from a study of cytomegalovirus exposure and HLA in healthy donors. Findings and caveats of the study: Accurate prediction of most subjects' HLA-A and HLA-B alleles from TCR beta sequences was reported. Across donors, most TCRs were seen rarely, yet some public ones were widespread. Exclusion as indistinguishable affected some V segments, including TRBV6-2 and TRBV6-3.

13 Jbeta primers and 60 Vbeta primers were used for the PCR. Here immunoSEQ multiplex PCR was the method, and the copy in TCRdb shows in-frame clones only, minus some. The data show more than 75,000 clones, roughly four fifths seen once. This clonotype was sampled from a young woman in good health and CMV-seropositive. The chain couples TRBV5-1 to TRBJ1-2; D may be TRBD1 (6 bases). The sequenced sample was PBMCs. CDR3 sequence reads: CASSEQGNYGYTF. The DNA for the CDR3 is TGCGCCAGCAGCGAACAGGGAAACTATGGCTACACCTTC. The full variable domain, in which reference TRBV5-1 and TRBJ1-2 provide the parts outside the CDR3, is KAGVTQTPRYLIKTRGQQVTLSCSPISGHRSVSWYQQTPGQGLQFLFEYFSETQRNKGNFPGRFSGRQFSNSRSEMNVSTLELGDSALYLCASSEQGNYGYTFGSGTRLTVV.